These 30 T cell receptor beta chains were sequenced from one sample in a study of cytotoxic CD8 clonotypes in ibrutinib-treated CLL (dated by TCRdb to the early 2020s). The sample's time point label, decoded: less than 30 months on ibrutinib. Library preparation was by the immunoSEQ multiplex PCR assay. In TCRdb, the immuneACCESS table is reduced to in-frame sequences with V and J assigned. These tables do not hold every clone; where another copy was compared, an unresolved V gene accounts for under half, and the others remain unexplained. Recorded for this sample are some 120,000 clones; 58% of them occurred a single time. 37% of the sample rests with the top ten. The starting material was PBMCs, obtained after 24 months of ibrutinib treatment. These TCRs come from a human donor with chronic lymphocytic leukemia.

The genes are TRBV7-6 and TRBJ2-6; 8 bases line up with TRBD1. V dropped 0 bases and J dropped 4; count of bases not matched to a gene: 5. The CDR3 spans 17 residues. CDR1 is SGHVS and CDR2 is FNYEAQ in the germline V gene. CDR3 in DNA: TGTGCCAGCAGCTTAGCGGACAGGGACTGGGGGGCCAACGTCCTGACTTTC. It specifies CASSLADRDWGANVLTF. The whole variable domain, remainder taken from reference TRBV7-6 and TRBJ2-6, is GAGVSQSPRYKVTKRGQDVALRCDPISGHVSLYWYRQALGQGPEFLTYFNYEAQQDKSGLPNDRFSAERPEGSISTLTIQRTEQRDSAMYRCASSLADRDWGANVLTFGAGSRLTVL.

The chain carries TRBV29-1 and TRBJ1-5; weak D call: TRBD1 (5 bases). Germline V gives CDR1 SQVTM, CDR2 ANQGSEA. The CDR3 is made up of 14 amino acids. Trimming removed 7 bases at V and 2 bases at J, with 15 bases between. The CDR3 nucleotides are TGCAGCGCCGGTTGGGGGAGAGGCAATCAGCCCCAGCATTTT. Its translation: CSAGWGRGNQPQHF.

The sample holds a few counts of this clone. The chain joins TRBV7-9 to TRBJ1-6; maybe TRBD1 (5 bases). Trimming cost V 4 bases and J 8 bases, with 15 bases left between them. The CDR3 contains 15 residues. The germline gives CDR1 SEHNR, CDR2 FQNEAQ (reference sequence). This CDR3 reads CASSSTGGEYSPLHF. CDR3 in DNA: TGTGCCAGCAGCTCAACCGGGGGGGAGTATTCACCCCTCCACTTT.

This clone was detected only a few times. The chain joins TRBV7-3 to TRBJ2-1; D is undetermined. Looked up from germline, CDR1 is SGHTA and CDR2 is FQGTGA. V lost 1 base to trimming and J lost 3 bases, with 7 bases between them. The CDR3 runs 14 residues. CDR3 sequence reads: CASSLMGGYNEQFF. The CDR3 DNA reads TGTGCCAGCAGCTTAATGGGCGGCTACAATGAGCAGTTCTTC.

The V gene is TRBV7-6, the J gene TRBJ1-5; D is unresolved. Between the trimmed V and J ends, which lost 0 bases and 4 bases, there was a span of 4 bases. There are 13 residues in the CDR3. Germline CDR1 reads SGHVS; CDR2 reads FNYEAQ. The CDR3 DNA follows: TGTGCCAGCAGCTTAGCCTTAAATCAGCCCCAGCATTTT. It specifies CASSLALNQPQHF. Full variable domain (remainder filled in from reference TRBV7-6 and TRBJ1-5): GAGVSQSPRYKVTKRGQDVALRCDPISGHVSLYWYRQALGQGPEFLTYFNYEAQQDKSGLPNDRFSAERPEGSISTLTIQRTEQRDSAMYRCASSLALNQPQHFGDGTRLSIL.

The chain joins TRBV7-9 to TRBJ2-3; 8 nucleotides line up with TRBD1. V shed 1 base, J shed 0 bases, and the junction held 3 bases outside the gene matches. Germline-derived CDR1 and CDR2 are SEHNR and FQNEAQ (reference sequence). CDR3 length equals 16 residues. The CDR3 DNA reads TGTGCCAGCAGCTTAGGGGGGACAGGCAGCACAGATACGCAGTATTTT. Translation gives CASSLGGTGSTDTQYF.

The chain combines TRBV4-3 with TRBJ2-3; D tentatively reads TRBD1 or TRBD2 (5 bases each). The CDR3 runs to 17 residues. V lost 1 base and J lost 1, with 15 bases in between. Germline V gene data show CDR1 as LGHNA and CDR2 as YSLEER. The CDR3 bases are TGCGCCAGCAGCCAAGGGTCTGCAGGGAGCGGCACAGATACGCAGTATTTT. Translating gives CASSQGSAGSGTDTQYF.

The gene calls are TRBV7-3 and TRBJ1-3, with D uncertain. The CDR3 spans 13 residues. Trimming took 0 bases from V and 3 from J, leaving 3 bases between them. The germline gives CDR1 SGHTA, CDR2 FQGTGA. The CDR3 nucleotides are TGTGCCAGCAGCTTAACAGTTGGAAACACCATATATTTT. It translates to CASSLTVGNTIYF.

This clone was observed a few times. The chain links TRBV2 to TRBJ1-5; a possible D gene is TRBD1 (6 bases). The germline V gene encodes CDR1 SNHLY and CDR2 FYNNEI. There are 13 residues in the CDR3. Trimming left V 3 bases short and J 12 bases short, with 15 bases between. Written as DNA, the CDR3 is TGTGCCAGCAGTGACATTGGGGGCCAGTACCAGCATTTT. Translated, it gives CASSDIGGQYQHF.

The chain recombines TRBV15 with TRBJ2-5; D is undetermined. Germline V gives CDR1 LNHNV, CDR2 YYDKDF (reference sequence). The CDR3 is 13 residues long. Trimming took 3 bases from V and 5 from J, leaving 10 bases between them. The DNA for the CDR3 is TGTGCCACCAGCAGGGGTACGGTTGAGACCCAGTACTTC. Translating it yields CATSRGTVETQYF.

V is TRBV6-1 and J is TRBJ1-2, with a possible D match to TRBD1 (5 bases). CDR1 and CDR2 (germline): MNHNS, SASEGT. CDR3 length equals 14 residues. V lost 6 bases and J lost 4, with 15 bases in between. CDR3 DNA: TGTGCCAGCAGGGGACCTATCCTTGGCTATGGCTACACCTTC. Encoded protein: CASRGPILGYGYTF.

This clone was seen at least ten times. CDR3 DNA: TGTGCCAGCAGCAGGAGCTCCTACAATGAGCAGTTCTTC. Its protein is CASSRSSYNEQFF. The chain uses TRBV7-2 and TRBJ2-1, with D hard to call. The length of the CDR3 is 13 residues. Trimming removed 5 bases at V and 0 bases at J, with 5 bases between. CDR1 and CDR2 (germline): SGHTA, FQGNSA.

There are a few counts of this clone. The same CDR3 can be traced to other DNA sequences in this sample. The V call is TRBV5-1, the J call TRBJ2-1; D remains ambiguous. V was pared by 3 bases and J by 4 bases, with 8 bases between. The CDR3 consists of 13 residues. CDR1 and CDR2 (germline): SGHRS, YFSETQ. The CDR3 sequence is CASSSGPYNEQFF. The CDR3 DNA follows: TGCGCCAGCAGCTCCGGGCCATACAATGAGCAGTTCTTC.

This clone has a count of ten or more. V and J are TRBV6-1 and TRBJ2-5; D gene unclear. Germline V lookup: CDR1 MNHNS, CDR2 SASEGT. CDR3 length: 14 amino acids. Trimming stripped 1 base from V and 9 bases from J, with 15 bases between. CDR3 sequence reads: CASSEVPESGAQYF. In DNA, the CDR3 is TGTGCCAGCAGTGAAGTTCCAGAAAGTGGGGCCCAGTACTTC.

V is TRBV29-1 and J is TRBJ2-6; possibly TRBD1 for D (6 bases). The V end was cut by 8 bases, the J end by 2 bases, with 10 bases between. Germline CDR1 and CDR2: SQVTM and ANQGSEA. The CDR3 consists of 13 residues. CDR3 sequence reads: CSIYRAGANVLTF. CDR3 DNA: TGCAGCATATACAGGGCTGGGGCCAACGTCCTGACTTTC.

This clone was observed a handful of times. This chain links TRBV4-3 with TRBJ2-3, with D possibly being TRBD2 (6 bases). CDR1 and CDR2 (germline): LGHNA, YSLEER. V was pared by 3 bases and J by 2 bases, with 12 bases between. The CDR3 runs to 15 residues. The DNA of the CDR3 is TGCGCCAGCAGCCAGGAGGGAGCGGTCACAGATACGCAGTATTTT. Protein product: CASSQEGAVTDTQYF.

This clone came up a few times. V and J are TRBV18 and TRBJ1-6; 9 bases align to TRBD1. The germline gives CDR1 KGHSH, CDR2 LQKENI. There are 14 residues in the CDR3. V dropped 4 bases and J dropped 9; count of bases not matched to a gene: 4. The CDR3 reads CASSLGQGGSPLHF. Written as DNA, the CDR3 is TGTGCCAGCTCACTGGGACAGGGTGGTTCACCCCTCCACTTT. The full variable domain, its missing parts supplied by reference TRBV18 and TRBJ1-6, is NAGVMQNPRHLVRRRGQEARLRCSPMKGHSHVYWYRQLPEEGLKFMVYLQKENIIDESGMPKERFSAEFPKEGPSILRIQQVVRGDSAAYFCASSLGQGGSPLHFGNGTRLTVT.

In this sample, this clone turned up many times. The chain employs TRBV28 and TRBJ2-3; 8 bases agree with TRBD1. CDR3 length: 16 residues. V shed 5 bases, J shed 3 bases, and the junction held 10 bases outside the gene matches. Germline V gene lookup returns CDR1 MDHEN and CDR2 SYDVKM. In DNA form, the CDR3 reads TGTGCCAGCAGTCGGACAGGGCGAGGATATACAGATACGCAGTATTTT. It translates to CASSRTGRGYTDTQYF.

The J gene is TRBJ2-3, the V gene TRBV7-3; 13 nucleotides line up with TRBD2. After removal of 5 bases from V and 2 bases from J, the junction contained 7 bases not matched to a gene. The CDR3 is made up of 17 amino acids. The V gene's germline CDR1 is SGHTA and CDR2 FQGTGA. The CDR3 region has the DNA TGTGCCAGCAGCCGGACTAGCGGGGGAGCCAACACAGATACGCAGTATTTT. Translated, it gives CASSRTSGGANTDTQYF. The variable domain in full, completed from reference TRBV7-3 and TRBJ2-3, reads GAGVSQTPSNKVTEKGKYVELRCDPISGHTALYWYRQSLGQGPEFLIYFQGTGAADDSGLPNDRFFAVRPEGSVSTLKIQRTERGDSAVYLCASSRTSGGANTDTQYFGPGTRLTVL.

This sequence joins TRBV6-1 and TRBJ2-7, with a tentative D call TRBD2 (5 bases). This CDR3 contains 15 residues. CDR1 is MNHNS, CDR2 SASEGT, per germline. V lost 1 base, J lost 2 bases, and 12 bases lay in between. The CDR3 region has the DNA TGTGCCAGCAGTGAAGGTCCGGGAACCACCTACGAGCAGTACTTC. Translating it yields CASSEGPGTTYEQYF.

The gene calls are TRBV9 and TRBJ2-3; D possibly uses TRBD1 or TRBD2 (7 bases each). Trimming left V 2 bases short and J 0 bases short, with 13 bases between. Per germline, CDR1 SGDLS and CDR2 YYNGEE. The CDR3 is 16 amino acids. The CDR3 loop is CASSVSGGASTDTQYF. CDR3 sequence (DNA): TGTGCCAGCAGCGTCTCAGGGGGGGCCAGCACAGATACGCAGTATTTT.

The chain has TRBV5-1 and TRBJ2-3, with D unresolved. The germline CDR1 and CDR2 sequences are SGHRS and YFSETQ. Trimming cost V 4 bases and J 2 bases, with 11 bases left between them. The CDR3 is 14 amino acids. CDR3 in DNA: TGCGCCAGCAGCCATAGAGTCCTCACAGATACGCAGTATTTT. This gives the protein CASSHRVLTDTQYF.

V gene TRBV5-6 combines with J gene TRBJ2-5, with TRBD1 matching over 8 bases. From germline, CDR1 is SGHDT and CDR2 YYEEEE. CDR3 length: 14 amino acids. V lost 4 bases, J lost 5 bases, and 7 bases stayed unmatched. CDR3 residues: CASSRDRGGETQYF. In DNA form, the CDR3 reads TGTGCCAGCAGCAGAGACAGGGGCGGGGAGACCCAGTACTTC.

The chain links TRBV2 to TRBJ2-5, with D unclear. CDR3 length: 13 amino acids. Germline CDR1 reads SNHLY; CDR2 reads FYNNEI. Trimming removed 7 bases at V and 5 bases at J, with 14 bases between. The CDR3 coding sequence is TGTGCCAGCAACGAAGCGATTCGGGAGACCCAGTACTTC. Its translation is CASNEAIRETQYF.

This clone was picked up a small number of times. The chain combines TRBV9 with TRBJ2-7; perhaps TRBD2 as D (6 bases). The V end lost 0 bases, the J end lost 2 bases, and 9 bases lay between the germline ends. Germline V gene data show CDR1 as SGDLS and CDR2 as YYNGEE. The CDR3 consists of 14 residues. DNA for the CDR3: TGTGCCAGCAGCGTAGATGCGGGGACCTACGAGCAGTACTTC. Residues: CASSVDAGTYEQYF. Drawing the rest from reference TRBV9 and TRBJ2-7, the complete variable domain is DSGVTQTPKHLITATGQRVTLRCSPRSGDLSVYWYQQSLDQGLQFLIQYYNGEERAKGNILERFSAQQFPDLHSELNLSSLELGDSALYFCASSVDAGTYEQYFGPGTRLTVT.

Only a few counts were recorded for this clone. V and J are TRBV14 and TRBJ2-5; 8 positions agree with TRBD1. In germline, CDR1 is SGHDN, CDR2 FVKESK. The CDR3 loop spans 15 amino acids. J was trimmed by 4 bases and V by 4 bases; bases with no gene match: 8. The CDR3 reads CASSPPGGKVETQYF. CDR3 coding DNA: TGTGCCAGCAGCCCACCAGGGGGCAAGGTAGAGACCCAGTACTTC. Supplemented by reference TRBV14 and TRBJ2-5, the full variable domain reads EAGVTQFPSHSVIEKGQTVTLRCDPISGHDNLYWYRRVMGKEIKFLLHFVKESKQDESGMPNNRFLAERTGGTYSTLKVQPAELEDSGVYFCASSPPGGKVETQYFGPGTRLLVL.

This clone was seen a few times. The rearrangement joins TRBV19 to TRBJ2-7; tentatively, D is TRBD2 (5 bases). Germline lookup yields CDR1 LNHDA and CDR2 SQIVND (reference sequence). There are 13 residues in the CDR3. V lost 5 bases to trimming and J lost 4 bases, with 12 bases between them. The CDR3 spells CASSAGERYEQYF. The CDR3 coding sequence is TGTGCCAGTAGTGCCGGGGAGCGGTACGAGCAGTACTTC.

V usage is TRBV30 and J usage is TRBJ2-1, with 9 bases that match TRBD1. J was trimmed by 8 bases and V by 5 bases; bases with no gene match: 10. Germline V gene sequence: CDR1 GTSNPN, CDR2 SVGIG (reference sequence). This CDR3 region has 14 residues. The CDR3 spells CAWGGTGLFHEQFF. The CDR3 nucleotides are TGTGCCTGGGGGGGGACAGGGTTATTCCATGAGCAGTTCTTC.

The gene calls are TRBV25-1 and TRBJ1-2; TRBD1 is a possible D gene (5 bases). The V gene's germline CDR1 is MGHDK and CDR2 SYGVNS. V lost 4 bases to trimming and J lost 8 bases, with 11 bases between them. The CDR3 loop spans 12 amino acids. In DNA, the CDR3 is TGTGCCAGCAGTGCCCAGGGAGAAGGCTACACCTTC. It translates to CASSAQGEGYTF.

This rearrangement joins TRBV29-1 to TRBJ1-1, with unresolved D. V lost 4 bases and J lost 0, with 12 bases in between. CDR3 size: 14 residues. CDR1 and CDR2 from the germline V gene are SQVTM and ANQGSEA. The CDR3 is CSVGQVAMNTEAFF. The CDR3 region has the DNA TGCAGCGTTGGGCAGGTAGCAATGAACACTGAAGCTTTCTTT.